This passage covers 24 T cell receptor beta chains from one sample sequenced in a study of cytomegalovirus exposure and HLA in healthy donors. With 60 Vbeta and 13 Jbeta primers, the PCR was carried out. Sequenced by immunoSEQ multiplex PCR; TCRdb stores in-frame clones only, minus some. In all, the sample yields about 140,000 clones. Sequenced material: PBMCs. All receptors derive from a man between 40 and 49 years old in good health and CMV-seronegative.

Here the CDR3 reads CASRQGASNQPQHF. Here the CDR3 DNA reads TGTGCCAGCAGGCAGGGGGCGAGCAATCAGCCCCAGCATTTT. The J gene is TRBJ1-5, the V gene TRBV6-1; 8 bases fit TRBD1. In germline, CDR1 is MNHNS, CDR2 SASEGT. The CDR3 is 14 amino acids. The ends lost 6 bases at V and 1 base at J; junction bases unmatched: 2.

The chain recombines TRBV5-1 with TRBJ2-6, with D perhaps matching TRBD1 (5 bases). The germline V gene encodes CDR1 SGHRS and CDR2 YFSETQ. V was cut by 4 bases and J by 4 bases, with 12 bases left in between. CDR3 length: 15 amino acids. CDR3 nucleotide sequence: TGCGCCAGCAGCGACAGCATGTCCGGGGCCAACGTCCTGACTTTC. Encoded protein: CASSDSMSGANVLTF.

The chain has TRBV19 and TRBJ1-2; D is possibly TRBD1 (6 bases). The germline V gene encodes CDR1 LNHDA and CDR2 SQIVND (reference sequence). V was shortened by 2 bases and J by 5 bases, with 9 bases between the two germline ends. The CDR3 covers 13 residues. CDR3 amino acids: CASSIPTGYGYTF. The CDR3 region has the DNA TGTGCCAGTAGTATACCAACAGGGTATGGCTACACCTTC.

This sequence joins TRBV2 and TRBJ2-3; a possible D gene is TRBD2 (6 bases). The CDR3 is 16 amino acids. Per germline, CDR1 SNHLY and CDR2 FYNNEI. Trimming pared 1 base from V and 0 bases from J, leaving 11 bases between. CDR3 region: CASSEGLRGSTDTQYF. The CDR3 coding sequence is TGTGCCAGCAGTGAAGGGTTACGGGGGAGCACAGATACGCAGTATTTT.

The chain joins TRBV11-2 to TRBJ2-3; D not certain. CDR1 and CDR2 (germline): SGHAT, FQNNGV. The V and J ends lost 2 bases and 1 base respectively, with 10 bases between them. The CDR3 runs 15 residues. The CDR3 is CASSLYHLGTDTQYF. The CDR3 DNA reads TGTGCCAGCAGCTTATACCACTTGGGCACAGATACGCAGTATTTT.

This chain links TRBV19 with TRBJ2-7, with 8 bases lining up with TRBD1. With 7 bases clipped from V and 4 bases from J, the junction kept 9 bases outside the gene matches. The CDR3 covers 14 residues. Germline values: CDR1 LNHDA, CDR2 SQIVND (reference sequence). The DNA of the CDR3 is TGTGCCAGTACAGGACAGGGACCTAAATACGAGCAGTACTTC. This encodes CASTGQGPKYEQYF. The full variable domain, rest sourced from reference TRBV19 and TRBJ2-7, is DGGITQSPKYLFRKEGQNVTLSCEQNLNHDAMYWYRQDPGQGLRLIYYSQIVNDFQKGDIAEGYSVSREKKESFPLTVTSAQKNPTAFYLCASTGQGPKYEQYFGPGTRLTVT.

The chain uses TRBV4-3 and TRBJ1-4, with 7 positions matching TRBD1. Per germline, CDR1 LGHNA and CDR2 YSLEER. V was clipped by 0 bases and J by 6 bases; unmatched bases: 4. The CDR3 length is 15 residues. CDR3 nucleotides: TGCGCCAGCAGCCAAGAGGTACAGGGGTATGAAAAACTGTTTTTT. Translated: CASSQEVQGYEKLFF.

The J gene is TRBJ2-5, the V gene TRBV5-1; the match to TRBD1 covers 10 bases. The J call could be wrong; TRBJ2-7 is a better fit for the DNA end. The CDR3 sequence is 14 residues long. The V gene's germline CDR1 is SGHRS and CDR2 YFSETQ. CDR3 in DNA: TGCGCCAGCGGAGGACAGGGGGGTCCCTACGAGCAGTACTTC. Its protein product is CASGGQGGPYEQYF.

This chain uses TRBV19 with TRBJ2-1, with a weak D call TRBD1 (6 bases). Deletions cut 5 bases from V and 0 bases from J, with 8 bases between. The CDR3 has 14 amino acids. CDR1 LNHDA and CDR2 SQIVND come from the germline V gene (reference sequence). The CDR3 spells CASSGTSSYNEQFF. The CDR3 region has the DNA TGTGCCAGTAGTGGGACAAGCTCCTACAATGAGCAGTTCTTC.

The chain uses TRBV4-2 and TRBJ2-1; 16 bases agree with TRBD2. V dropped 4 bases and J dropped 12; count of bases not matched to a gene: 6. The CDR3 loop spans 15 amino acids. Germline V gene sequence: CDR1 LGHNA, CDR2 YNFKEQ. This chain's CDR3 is CASSPLGTSGGGQFF. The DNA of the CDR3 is TGTGCCAGCAGCCCCCTCGGGACTAGCGGGGGGGGGCAGTTCTTC.

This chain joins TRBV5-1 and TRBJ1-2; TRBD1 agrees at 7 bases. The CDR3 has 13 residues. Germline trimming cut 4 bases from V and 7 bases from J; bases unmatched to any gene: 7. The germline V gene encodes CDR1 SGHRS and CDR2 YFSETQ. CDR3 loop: CASSTTGDSGYTF. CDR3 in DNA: TGCGCCAGCAGCACAACAGGGGACAGTGGCTACACCTTC.

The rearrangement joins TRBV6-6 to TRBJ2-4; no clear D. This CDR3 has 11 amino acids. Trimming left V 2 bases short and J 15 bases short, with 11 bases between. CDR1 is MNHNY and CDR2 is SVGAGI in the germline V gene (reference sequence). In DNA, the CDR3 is TGTGCCAGCAGTTACCAACAGCTCTGGTACTTC. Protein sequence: CASSYQQLWYF.

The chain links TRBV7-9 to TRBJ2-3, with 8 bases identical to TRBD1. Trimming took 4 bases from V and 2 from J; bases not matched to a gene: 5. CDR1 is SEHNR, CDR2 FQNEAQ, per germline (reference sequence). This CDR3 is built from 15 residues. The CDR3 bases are TGTGCCAGCAGCTCTAAGGGACAGGTCACAGATACGCAGTATTTT. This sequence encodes CASSSKGQVTDTQYF.

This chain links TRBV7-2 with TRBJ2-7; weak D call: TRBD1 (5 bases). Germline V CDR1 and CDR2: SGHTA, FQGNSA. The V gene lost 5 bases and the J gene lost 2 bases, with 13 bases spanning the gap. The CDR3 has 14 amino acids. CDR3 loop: CASSAGLGPYEQYF. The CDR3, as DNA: TGTGCCAGCAGCGCAGGGTTGGGGCCCTACGAGCAGTACTTC.

CDR3 sequence reads: CSVEKGTGVEQYF. The CDR3 DNA sequence: TGCAGCGTTGAAAAGGGGACAGGGGTCGAGCAGTACTTC. The V call is TRBV29-1, the J call TRBJ2-7, with 10 bases lining up with TRBD1. The V gene's germline CDR1 is SQVTM and CDR2 ANQGSEA. The CDR3 spans 13 residues. Trimming cost V 2 bases and J 6 bases; bases outside gene matches: 4.

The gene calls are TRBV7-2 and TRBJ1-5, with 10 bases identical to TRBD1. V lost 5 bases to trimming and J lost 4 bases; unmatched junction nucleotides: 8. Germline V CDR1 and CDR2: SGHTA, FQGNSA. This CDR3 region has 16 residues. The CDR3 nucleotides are TGTGCCAGCAGCCCCCCGGGGACAGGGGCGAATCAGCCCCAGCATTTT. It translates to CASSPPGTGANQPQHF.

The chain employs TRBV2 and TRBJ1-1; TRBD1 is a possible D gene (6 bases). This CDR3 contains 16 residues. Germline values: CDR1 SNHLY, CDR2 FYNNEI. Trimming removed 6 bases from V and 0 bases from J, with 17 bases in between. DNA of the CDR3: TGTGCCAGCAGGGCCCCAGGGGCCAGGATGAACACTGAAGCTTTCTTT. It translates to CASRAPGARMNTEAFF.

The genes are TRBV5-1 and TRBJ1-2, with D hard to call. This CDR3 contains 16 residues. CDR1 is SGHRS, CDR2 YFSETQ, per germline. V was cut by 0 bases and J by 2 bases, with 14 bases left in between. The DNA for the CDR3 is TGCGCCAGCAGCTTGGATCAGCTCGAGGTCAACTATGGCTACACCTTC. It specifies CASSLDQLEVNYGYTF.

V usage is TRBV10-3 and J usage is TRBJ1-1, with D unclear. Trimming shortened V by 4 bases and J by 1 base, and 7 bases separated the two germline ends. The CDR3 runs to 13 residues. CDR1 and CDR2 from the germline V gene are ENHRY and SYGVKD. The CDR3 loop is CAISGRGNTEAFF. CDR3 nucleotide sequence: TGTGCCATCAGTGGCAGAGGGAACACTGAAGCTTTCTTT.

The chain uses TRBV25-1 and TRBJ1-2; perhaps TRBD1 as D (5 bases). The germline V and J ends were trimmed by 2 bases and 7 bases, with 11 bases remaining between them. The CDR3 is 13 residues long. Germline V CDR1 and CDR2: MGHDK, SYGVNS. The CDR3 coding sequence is TGTGCCAGCAGTGAAGGGGGAGGGGCTGGCTACACCTTC. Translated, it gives CASSEGGGAGYTF.

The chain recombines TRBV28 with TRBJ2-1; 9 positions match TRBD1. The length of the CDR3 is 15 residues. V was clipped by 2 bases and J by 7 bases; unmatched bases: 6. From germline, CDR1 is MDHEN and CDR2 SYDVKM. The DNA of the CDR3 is TGTGCCAGCAGTTTACAGGGACAGGGTCGAAATGAGCAGTTCTTC. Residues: CASSLQGQGRNEQFF. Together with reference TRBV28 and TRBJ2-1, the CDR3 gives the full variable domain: DVKVTQSSRYLVKRTGEKVFLECVQDMDHENMFWYRQDPGLGLRLIYFSYDVKMKEKGDIPEGYSVSREKKERFSLILESASTNQTSMYLCASSLQGQGRNEQFFGPGTRLTVL.

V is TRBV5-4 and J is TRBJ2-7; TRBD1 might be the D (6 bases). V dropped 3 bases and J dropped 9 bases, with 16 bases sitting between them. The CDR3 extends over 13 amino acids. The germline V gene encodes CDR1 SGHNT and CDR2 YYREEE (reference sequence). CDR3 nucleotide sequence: TGTGCCAGCAGCTGGACAGCCCTTGGAGGGCAGTACTTC. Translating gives CASSWTALGGQYF.

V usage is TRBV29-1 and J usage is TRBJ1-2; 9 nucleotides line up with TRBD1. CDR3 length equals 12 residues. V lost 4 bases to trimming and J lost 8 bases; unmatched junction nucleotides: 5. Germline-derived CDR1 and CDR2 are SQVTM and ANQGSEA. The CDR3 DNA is TGCAGCGTTGGAGGGACAGGGATCGGCTACACCTTC. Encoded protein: CSVGGTGIGYTF.

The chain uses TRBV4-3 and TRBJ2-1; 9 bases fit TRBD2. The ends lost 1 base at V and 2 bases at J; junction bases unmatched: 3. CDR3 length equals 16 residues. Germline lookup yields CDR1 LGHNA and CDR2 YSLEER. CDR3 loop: CASSQGSGGTYNEQFF. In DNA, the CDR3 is TGCGCCAGCAGCCAAGGTAGCGGGGGCACCTACAATGAGCAGTTCTTC.